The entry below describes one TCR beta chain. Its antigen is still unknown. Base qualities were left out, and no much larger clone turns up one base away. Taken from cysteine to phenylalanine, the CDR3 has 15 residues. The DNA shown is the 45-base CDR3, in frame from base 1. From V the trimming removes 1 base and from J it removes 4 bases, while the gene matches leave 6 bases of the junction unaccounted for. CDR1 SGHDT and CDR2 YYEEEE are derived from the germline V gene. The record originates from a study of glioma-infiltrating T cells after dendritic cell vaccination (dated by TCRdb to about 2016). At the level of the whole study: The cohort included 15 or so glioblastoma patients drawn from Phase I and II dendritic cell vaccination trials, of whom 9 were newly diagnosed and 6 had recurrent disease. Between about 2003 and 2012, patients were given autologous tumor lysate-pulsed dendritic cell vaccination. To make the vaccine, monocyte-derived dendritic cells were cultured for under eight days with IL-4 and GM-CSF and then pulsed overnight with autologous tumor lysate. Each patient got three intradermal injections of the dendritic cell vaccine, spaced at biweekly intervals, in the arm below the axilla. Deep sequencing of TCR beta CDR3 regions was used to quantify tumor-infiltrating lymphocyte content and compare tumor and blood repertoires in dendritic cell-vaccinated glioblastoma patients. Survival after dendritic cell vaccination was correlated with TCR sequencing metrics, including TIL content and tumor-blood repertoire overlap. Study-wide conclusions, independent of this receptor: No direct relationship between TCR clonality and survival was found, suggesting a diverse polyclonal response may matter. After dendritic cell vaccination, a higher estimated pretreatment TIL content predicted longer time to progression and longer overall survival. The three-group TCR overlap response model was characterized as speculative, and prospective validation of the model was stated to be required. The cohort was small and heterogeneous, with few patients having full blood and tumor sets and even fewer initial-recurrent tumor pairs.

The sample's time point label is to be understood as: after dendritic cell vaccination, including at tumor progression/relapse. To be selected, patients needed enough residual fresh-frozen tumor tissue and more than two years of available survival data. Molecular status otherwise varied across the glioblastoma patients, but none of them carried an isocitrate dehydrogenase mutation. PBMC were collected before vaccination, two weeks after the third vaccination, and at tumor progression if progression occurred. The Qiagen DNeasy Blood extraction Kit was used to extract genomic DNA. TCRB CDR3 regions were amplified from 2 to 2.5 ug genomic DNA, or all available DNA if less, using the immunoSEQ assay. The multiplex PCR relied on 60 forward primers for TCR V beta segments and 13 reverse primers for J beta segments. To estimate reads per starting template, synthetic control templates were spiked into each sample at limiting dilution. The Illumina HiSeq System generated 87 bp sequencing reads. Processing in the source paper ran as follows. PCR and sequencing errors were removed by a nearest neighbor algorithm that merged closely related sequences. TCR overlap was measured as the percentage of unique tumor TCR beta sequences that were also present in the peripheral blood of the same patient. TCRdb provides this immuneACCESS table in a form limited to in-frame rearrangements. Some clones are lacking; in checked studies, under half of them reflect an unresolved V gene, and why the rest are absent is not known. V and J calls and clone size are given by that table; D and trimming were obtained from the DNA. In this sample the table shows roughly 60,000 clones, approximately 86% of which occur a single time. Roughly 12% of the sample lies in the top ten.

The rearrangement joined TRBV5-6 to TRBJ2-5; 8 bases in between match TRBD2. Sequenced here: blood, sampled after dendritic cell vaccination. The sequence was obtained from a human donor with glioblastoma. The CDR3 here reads CASSLRSGGGETQYF. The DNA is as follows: TGTGCCAGCAGCTTGCGGTCGGGGGGGGGAGAGACCCAGTACTTC.